This T cell receptor beta chain is from a study of cytomegalovirus exposure and HLA in healthy donors. Study-level points and caveats: Roughly uniform sequencing depth across donors was assumed, possibly incorrectly. Reportedly, a later analysis found an Asian-associated ancestry cluster had fewer N-insertions than the approximately 670-donor mean. As a later analysis showed, several of the most significant clusters appeared to be linked to common viral pathogens.

Germline V gene lookup returns CDR1 SGHTA and CDR2 FQGNSA. V gave up 3 bases and J gave up 5 bases; unmatched junction bases: 7. The CDR3 is 17 amino acids. The PCR had 60 Vbeta and 13 Jbeta primers. Assay used: immunoSEQ multiplex PCR; TCRdb lists only in-frame clones, some missing. Altogether some 240,000 clones are present, nearly 95% being singletons, with the ten largest covering about 1.7%. A word on this clone: Its matching antigen is unknown.

Sequences were obtained from PBMCs. The V gene is TRBV7-2, the J gene TRBJ2-5; 15 nucleotides line up with TRBD2. This TCR was recovered from a girl aged 2 to 10 in good health and CMV-seronegative. CDR3 sequence: CASSFGPGLAGGETQYF. CDR3 DNA sequence: TGTGCCAGCAGCTTCGGACCCGGACTAGCGGGAGGGGAGACCCAGTACTTC.